These 8 T cell receptor beta chains were sequenced from one sample in a study of T cells in Graves' hyperthyroidism and ophthalmopathy. Template material for amplifying TCR beta CDR3 regions consisted of RNA transcripts. TCR CDR3 regions were first amplified by RT-PCR with HTBI primers. Each CDR3 protein is one row after TCRdb ran MiXCR on the multiplex PCR reads. The repertoire holds roughly 380,000 distinct CDR3 sequences, with around 18% as singletons. What was sequenced was blood. The receptors derive from a woman in her thirties or forties with Graves' ophthalmopathy.

To note about this clonotype: The junction departs from the called germline gene at one end, perhaps through a read error. The chain carries TRBV28 and TRBJ2-7, with D uncertain. The CDR3 consists of 14 residues. CDR1 and CDR2 from the germline V gene are MDHEN and SYDVKM. CDR3: CASSTDLKGYEQSF. CDR3 DNA: TGTGCCAGCAGTACGGACCTTAAAGGCTACGAGCAGTCCTTC.

A remark on this clonotype: A read error may explain this, as a much larger clone is one base away. The rearrangement uses TRBV12-3 or TRBV12-4 and TRBJ2-6; D ambiguous. This CDR3 is built from 17 residues. CDR3 region: CSSTPGLVSSGANVLTF. The CDR3 region has the DNA TGTTCCAGCACCCCTGGTCTGGTGAGCTCTGGGGCCAACGTCCTGACTTTC.

This clonotype was counted many times. The chain uses TRBV30 and TRBJ2-7, with unresolved D. Trimming removed 3 bases at V and 0 bases at J, with 18 bases between. Germline V gene sequence: CDR1 GTSNPN, CDR2 SVGIG (reference sequence). This CDR3 region has 16 residues. CDR3 coding DNA: TGTGCCTGGAGGGCCAAACCAAAACAAAGCTCCTACGAGCAGTACTTC. It codes for CAWRAKPKQSSYEQYF.

This chain connects TRBV2 to TRBJ1-2, with 10 bases matching TRBD1. Germline CDR1 reads SNHLY; CDR2 reads FYNNEI. Germline trimming cut 6 bases from V and 2 bases from J; bases unmatched to any gene: 3. The CDR3 consists of 14 residues. The CDR3 loop is CASRPGQGNYGYTF. CDR3 nucleotides: TGTGCCAGCAGACCGGGACAGGGGAACTATGGCTACACCTTC.

This clonotype has more than one count but fewer than ten. The V gene is TRBV6-1, the J gene TRBJ2-2, with D tentatively TRBD2 (6 bases). The CDR3 sequence is 16 residues long. V lost 6 bases and J 2 bases, leaving 16 bases between the germline ends. Germline V gene sequence: CDR1 MNHNS, CDR2 SASEGT. The CDR3 DNA sequence: TGTGCCAGCAGACCGCTGGGAGGAGATAACACCGGGGAGCTGTTTTTT. As protein: CASRPLGGDNTGELFF.

This clonotype has a count of ten or more. V gene TRBV6-2 or TRBV6-3 combines with J gene TRBJ1-5; no definite D call. Trimming took off 6 bases at V and 5 bases at J, with 11 bases between the two ends. The CDR3 has 13 residues. Germline V lookup: CDR1 MNHEY, CDR2 SVGEGT. CDR3 sequence: CASSYRSHQPQHF. In DNA form, the CDR3 reads TGTGCCAGCAGCTACAGAAGCCATCAGCCCCAGCATTTT.

This clonotype was seen ten or more times. This chain joins TRBV6-5 and TRBJ1-3, with no clear D. Per the germline V gene, CDR1 is MNHEY and CDR2 is SVGAGI. Trimming cost V 0 bases and J 2 bases, with 14 bases left between them. This CDR3 spans 17 amino acids. CDR3 in DNA: TGTGCCAGCAGTTACTCGATTCGGGCCGTGGCTGGAAACACCATATATTTT. It is translated as CASSYSIRAVAGNTIYF.

This clonotype has ten or more counts. The chain couples TRBV28 to TRBJ1-2; no clear D gene. V was clipped by 5 bases and J by 5 bases, with 15 bases between them. The CDR3 runs to 14 residues. CDR1 and CDR2 from the germline V gene are MDHEN and SYDVKM. CDR3: CASSPPTAQYGYTF. CDR3 DNA sequence: TGTGCCAGCAGTCCCCCGACCGCTCAGTATGGCTACACCTTC.